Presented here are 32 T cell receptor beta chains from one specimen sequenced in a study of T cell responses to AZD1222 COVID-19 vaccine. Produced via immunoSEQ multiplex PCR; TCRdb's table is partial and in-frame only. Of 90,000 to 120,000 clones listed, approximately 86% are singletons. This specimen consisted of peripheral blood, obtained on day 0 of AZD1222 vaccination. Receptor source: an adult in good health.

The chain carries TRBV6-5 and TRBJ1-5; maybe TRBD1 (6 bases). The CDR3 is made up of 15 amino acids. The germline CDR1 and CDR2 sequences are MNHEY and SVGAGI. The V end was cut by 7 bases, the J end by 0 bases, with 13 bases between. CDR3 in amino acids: CASNNRQASNQPQHF. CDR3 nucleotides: TGTGCCAGCAATAATCGACAGGCTAGCAATCAGCCCCAGCATTTT.

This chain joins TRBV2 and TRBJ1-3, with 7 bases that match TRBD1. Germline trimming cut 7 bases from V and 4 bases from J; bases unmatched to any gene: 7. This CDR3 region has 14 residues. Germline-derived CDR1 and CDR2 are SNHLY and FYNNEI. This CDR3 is CASMTGLGGNTIYF. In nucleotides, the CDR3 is TGTGCCAGCATGACAGGGCTGGGAGGAAACACCATATATTTT.

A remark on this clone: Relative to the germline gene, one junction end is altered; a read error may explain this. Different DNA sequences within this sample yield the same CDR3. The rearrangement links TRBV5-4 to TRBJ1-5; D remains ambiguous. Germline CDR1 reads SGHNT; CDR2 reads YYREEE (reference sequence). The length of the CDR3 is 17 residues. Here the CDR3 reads CASSLDYSDTGNQPQHF. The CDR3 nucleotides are TGTGCCAGCAGCTTGGATTATTCCGATACGGGCAATCAGCCTCAGCATTTT.

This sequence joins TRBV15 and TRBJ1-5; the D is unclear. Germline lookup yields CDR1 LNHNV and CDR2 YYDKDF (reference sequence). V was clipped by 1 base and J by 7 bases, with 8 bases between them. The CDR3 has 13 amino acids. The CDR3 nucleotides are TGTGCCACCAGCAGAGGAGGTTCACAGCCCCAGCATTTT. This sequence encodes CATSRGGSQPQHF.

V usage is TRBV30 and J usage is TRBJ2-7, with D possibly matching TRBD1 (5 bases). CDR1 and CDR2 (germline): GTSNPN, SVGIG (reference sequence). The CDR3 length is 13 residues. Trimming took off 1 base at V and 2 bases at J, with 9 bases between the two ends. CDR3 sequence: CAWSGTNTYEQYF. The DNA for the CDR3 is TGTGCCTGGAGTGGGACAAATACCTACGAGCAGTACTTC.

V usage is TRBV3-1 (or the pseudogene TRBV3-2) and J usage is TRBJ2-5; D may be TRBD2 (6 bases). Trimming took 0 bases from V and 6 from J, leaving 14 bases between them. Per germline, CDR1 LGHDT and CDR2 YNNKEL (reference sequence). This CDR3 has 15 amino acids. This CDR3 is CASSQDTREVKTQYF. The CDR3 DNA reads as TGTGCCAGCAGCCAAGATACCAGGGAGGTGAAGACCCAGTACTTC.

CDR3 protein: CASSQETGLGETQYF. The CDR3 DNA sequence: TGTGCCAGCAGCCAAGAAACGGGGTTAGGAGAGACCCAGTACTTC. The chain has TRBV14 and TRBJ2-5, with D perhaps TRBD2 (5 bases). The CDR3 extends over 15 amino acids. Trimming cost V 0 bases and J 4 bases, with 12 bases left between them. Germline CDR1 reads SGHDN; CDR2 reads FVKESK.

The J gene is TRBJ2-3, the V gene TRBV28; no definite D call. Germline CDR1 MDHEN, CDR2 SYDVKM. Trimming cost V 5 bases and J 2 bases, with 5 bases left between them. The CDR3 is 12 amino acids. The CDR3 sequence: CASSAYTDTQYF. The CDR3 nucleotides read TGTGCCAGCAGTGCGTACACAGATACGCAGTATTTT.

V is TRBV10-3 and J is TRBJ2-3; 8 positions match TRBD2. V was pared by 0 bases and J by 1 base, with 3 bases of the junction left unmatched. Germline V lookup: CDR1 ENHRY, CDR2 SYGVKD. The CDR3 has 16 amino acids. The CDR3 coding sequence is TGTGCCATCAGTGAGTCTAAAGCGGGGGGCACAGATACGCAGTATTTT. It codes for CAISESKAGGTDTQYF.

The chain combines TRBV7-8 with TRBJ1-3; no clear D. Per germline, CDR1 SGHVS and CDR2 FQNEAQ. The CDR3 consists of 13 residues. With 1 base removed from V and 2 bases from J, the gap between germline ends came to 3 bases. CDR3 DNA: TGTGCCAGCAGCTTAGGAGCTGGAAACACCATATATTTT. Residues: CASSLGAGNTIYF.

CDR3 amino acids: CASSLRGGRNIQYF. The CDR3 coding sequence is TGTGCCAGCAGTTTACGGGGGGGAAGGAACATTCAGTACTTC. The chain uses TRBV27 and TRBJ2-4; 8 nucleotides line up with TRBD2. V shed 2 bases and J 7 bases; nucleotides not matched to a gene: 4. Germline V gene lookup returns CDR1 MNHEY and CDR2 SMNVEV (reference sequence). The CDR3 has 14 residues.

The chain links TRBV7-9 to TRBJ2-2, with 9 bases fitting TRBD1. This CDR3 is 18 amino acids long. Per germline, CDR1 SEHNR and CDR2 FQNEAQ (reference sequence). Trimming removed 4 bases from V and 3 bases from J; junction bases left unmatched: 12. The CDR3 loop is CASSSLDRGNSDTGELFF. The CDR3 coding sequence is TGTGCCAGCAGCTCTCTGGACAGGGGAAATTCGGACACCGGGGAGCTGTTTTTT.

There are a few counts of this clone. The CDR3 loop reads CASGTGELFF. In DNA, the CDR3 is TGTGCGTCGGGCACCGGGGAGCTGTTTTTT. V usage is TRBV9 and J usage is TRBJ2-2; D is uncertain. The germline V gene encodes CDR1 SGDLS and CDR2 YYNGEE. The CDR3 extends over 10 amino acids. Based on the CDR3 plus reference TRBV9 and TRBJ2-2, the full variable domain is DSGVTQTPKHLITATGQRVTLRCSPRSGDLSVYWYQQSLDQGLQFLIQYYNGEERAKGNILERFSAQQFPDLHSELNLSSLELGDSALYFCASGTGELFFGEGSRLTVL.

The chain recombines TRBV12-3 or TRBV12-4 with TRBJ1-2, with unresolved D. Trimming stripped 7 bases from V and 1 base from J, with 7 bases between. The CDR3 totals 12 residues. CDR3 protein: CASTPLNYGYTF. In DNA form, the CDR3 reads TGTGCCAGCACCCCCCTTAACTATGGCTACACCTTC.

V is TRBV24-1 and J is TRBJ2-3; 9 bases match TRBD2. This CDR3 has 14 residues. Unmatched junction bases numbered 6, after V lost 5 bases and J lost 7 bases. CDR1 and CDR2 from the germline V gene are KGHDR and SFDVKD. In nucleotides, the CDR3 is TGTGCCACCAGTGGAAAAGCGGGAGGATATACGCAGTATTTT. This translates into CATSGKAGGYTQYF.

The CDR3 sequence is CASSMAGGTGELFF. Written as DNA, the CDR3 is TGTGCCAGTAGTATGGCGGGAGGCACCGGGGAGCTGTTTTTT. The V and J genes are TRBV19 and TRBJ2-2; 8 bases align to TRBD2. The CDR3 is made up of 14 amino acids. The V gene's germline CDR1 is LNHDA and CDR2 SQIVND (reference sequence). With V trimmed by 3 bases and J by 4 bases, 1 base remained unmatched.

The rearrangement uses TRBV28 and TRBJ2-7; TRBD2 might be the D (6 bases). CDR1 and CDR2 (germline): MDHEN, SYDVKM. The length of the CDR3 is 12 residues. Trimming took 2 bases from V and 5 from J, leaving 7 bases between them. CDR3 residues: CASSLGGNEQYF. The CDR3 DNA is TGTGCCAGCAGTTTAGGGGGGAACGAGCAGTACTTC.

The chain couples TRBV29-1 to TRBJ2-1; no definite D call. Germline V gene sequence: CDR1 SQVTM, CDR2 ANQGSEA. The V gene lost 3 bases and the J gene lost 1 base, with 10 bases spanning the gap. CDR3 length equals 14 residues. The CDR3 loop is CSVDPRRSYNEQFF. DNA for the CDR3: TGCAGCGTTGACCCTCGCCGGTCCTACAATGAGCAGTTCTTC.

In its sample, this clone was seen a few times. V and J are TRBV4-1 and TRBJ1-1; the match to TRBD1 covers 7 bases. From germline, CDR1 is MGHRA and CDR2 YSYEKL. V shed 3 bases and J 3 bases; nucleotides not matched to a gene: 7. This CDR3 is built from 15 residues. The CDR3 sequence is CASSQAGGSDTEAFF. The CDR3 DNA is TGCGCCAGCAGCCAGGCAGGGGGGAGTGACACTGAAGCTTTCTTT.

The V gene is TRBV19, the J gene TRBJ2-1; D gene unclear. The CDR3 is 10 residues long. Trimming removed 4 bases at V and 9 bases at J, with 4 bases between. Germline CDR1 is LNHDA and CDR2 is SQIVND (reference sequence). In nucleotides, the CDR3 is TGTGCCAGTAGTAGAGGTGAGCAGTTCTTC. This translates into CASSRGEQFF.

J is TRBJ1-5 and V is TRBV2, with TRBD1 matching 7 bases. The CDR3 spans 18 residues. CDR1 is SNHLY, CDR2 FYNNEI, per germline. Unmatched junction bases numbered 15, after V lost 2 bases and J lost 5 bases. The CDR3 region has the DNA TGTGCCAGCAGTGAAAAGGATCAGGGGGTGTTCGGGTATCAGCCCCAGCATTTT. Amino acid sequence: CASSEKDQGVFGYQPQHF.

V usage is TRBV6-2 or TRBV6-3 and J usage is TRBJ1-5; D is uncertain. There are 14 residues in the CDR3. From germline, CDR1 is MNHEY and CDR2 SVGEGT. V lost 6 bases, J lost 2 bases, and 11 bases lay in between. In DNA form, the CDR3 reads TGTGCCAGCAGCCCCAGGTGGGGCAATCAGCCCCAGCATTTT. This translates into CASSPRWGNQPQHF.

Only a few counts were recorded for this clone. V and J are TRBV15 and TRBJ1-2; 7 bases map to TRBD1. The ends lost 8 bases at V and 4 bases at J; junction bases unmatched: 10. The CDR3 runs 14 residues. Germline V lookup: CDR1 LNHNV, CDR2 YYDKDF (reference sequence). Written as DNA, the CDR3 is TGTGCCACCCATCGAGACAGGGCGAGCTATGGCTACACCTTC. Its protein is CATHRDRASYGYTF.

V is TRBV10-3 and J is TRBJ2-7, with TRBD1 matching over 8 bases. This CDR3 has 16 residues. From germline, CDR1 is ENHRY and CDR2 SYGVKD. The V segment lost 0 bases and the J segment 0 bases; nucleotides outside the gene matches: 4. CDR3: CAISESFGTGSYEQYF. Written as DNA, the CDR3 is TGTGCCATCAGTGAGTCCTTCGGGACAGGCTCCTACGAGCAGTACTTC.

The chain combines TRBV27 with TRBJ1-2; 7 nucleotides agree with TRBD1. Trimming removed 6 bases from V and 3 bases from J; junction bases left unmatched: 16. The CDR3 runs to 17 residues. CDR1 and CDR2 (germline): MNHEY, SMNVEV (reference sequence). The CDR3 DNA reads TGTGCCAGCAGCCTTATGGCCTTGACAGGGACATACTATGGCTACACCTTC. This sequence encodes CASSLMALTGTYYGYTF.

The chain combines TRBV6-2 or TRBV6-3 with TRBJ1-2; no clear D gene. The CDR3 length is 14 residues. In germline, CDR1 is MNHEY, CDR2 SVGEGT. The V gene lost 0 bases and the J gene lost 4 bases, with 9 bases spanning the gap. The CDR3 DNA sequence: TGTGCCAGCAGTTACTCAAATTTCGGCTATGGCTACACCTTC. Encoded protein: CASSYSNFGYGYTF.

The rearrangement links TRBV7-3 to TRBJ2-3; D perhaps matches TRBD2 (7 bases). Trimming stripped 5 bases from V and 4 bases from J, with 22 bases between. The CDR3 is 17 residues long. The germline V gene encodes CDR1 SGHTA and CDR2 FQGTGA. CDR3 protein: CASSLAAPGAGADTQYF. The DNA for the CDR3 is TGTGCCAGCAGCCTCGCTGCCCCAGGGGCGGGGGCAGATACGCAGTATTTT.

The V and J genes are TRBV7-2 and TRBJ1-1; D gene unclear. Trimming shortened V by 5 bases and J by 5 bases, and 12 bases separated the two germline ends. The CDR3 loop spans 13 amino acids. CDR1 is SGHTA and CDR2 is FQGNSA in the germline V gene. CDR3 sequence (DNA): TGTGCCAGCAGCCCAGGCCGGACGACTGAAGCTTTCTTT. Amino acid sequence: CASSPGRTTEAFF.

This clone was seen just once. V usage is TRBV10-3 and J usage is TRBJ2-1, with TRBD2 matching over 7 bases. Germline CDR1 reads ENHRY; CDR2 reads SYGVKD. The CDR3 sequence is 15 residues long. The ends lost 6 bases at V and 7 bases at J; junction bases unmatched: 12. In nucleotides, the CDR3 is TGTGCCATCAGCACTAGCGTAAGAGGGCAGAATGAGCAGTTCTTC. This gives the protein CAISTSVRGQNEQFF.

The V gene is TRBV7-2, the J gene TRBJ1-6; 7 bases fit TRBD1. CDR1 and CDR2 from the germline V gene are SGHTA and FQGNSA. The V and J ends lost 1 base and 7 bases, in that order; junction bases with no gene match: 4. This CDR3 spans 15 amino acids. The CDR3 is CASSLDRGTNSPLHF. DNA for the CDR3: TGTGCCAGCAGCTTAGACAGGGGCACAAATTCACCCCTCCACTTT. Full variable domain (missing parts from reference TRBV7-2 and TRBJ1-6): GAGVSQSPSNKVTEKGKDVELRCDPISGHTALYWYRQSLGQGLEFLIYFQGNSAPDKSGLPSDRFSAERTGGSVSTLTIQRTQQEDSAVYLCASSLDRGTNSPLHFGNGTRLTVT.

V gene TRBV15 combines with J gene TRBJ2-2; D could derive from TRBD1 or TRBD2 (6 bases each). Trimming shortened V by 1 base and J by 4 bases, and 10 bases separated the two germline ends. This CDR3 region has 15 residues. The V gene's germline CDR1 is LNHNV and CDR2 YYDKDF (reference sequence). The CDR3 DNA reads TGTGCCACCAGCAGAGTTGGGGGGCTCACCGGGGAGCTGTTTTTT. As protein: CATSRVGGLTGELFF.

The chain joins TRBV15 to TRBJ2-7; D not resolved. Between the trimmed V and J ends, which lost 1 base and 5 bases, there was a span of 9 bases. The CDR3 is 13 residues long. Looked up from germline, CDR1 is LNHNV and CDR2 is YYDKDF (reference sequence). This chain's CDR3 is CATSRGGSDEQYF. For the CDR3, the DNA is TGTGCCACCAGCAGAGGAGGAAGTGACGAGCAGTACTTC.